Listed below are T cell receptor beta chains from one sample, sequenced in a study of radiation and T cells in renal cell carcinoma. The table came from immunoSEQ multiplex PCR; TCRdb's copy has only in-frame clones and leaves some out. The table lists about 140,000 clones, 70% to 90% of them singletons. The specimen was blood, collected from a patient whose treatment included radiotherapy and nephrectomy. These receptors came from a woman in her forties or fifties with renal cell carcinoma. The CDR3 runs from the conserved cysteine through the conserved F or W. A D gene is named only where the DNA matches it firmly. The size entry is marked missing in some rows and otherwise reads once, few, many or a size class.

d_gene	v_gene	abundance	j_gene	CDR3nt	CDR3aa
TRBD2	TRBV9	once	TRBJ2-1	TGTGCCAGCAGCTTTCGGACTAGTACACCCCCTCATAGCTCCTACAATGAGCAGTTCTTC	CASSFRTSTPPHSSYNEQFF
.	TRBV7-2	.	TRBJ1-2	TGTGCCAGCAGCCGGAGCCCACTTCAACGGAACTATGGCTACACCTTC	CASSRSPLQRNYGYTF
TRBD1	TRBV27	.	TRBJ1-1	TGTGCCAGCAGTTGGGAACAGGGGGGCACTGAAGCTTTCTTT	CASSWEQGGTEAFF
.	TRBV7-9	.	TRBJ2-7	TGTGCCAGCAGTCCCTCTAGCGCGAGCTCCTACGAGCAGTACTTC	CASSPSSASSYEQYF
.	TRBV5-4	.	TRBJ1-4	TGTGCCAGCAGCCGGGCCTCAGATGATGAAAAACTGTTTTTT	CASSRASDDEKLFF
.	TRBV5-1	.	TRBJ2-1	TGCGCCAGCAGCTTGGAGGTCTCCGGGATTGAGCAGTTCTTC	CASSLEVSGIEQFF
.	TRBV5-4	.	TRBJ2-1	TGTGCCAGCAGCTTGGATCGCACCGAGCAGTTCTTC	CASSLDRTEQFF
.	TRBV15	.	TRBJ1-5	TGTGCCACCATGGTAGGGCCAGGGGCGAATCAGCCCCAGCATTTT	CATMVGPGANQPQHF
TRBD1	TRBV7-2	.	TRBJ2-3	TGTGCCAGCAGTGGGACAGGGGGCCGCACAGATACGCAGTATTTT	CASSGTGGRTDTQYF
TRBD1	TRBV2	.	TRBJ1-5	TGTGCCAGCAGTGGACAGGGGCGCAATCAGCCCCAGCATTTT	CASSGQGRNQPQHF
TRBD1	TRBV7-2	once	TRBJ1-5	TGTGCCAGCAGCCAGGGGGTAAATCAGCCCCAGCATTTT	CASSQGVNQPQHF
.	TRBV9	.	TRBJ2-3	TGTGCCAGCAGCACAATATCCTCGAGGGGAGATACGCAGTATTTT	CASSTISSRGDTQYF
TRBD2	TRBV7-6	.	TRBJ2-5	TGTGCCAGCAGCTGGGGACTAGCGGTACAAGAGACCCAGTACTTC	CASSWGLAVQETQYF
.	TRBV9	.	TRBJ2-7	TGTGCCAGCAGCGTAGACAGGTTTGCCGAGCAGTACTTC	CASSVDRFAEQYF
TRBD1	TRBV27	.	TRBJ2-3	TGTGCCAGCCGGGACAGGAAGGGAACAGATACGCAGTATTTT	CASRDRKGTDTQYF
.	TRBV4-3	.	TRBJ1-3	TGCGCCAGCAGCCAAGGGGGGGTGGGAGGAAACACCATATATTTT	CASSQGGVGGNTIYF
TRBD1	TRBV18	.	TRBJ2-7	TGTGCCAGCTCACCACCGGTACAGGGGGCGGGGGAGCAGTACTTC	CASSPPVQGAGEQYF
TRBD2	TRBV5-1	.	TRBJ2-1	TGCGCCAGCAGCTTTCGAGACCGAACTAGCGGAACCTACAATGAGCAGTTCTTC	CASSFRDRTSGTYNEQFF
TRBD2	TRBV10-2	.	TRBJ2-3	TGCGCCACCAGGACTAGCGGGGGCACAGATACGCAGTATTTT	CATRTSGGTDTQYF
.	TRBV9	.	TRBJ1-3	TGTGCCAGCAGCGTAGAAGGGGGGAACTCTGGAAACACCATATATTTT	CASSVEGGNSGNTIYF
TRBD2	TRBV18	.	TRBJ2-1	TGTGCCAGCTCACCTGGGACTAGCGGCACCTACAATGAGCAGTTCTTC	CASSPGTSGTYNEQFF
.	TRBV7-9	.	TRBJ2-5	TGTGCCAGCAGCACCGAGACCCAGTACTTC	CASSTETQYF
.	TRBV18	.	TRBJ1-1	TGTGCCAGCTCACCACGGGGGGACTTAGGCACTGAAGCTTTCTTT	CASSPRGDLGTEAFF
TRBD1	TRBV5-4	.	TRBJ1-4	TGTGCCAGCAGCTCCGGACAGGGGTTCGGTAATGAAAAACTGTTTTTT	CASSSGQGFGNEKLFF
.	TRBV25-1	.	TRBJ1-4	TGTGCCAGCAGTGAATCCGGTGAAAAACTGTTTTTT	CASSESGEKLFF
.	TRBV15	.	TRBJ1-4	TGTGCCACCAGCAGAGATCTTGAGGGGATTAATAATGAAAAACTGTTTTTT	CATSRDLEGINNEKLFF